Sequencing of this T cell receptor beta chain was carried out in a study of blood T cells in healthy people across ages. Broader study findings: Possibly confounding the expanded clonotype changes was the fact that donor CMV status was unknown.

A second PCR, run for about 6 to 11 cycles, used a sample-barcoded 5' primer plus a J-beta primer mix. Sequencing of every sample gave 2.5 million or more CDR3-containing paired-end reads. Via MiXCR, TCRdb re-called the 5' RACE reads, giving one row per CDR3 protein. The sample consists of more than 450,000 distinct CDR3 sequences, about 25% of them appearing once. There are a few counts of this clonotype. Its antigen is undetermined. Whenever a sample was processed, at least 6.5 million PBMCs were isolated. The CDR3 covers 13 residues. Germline CDR1 is PRHDT and CDR2 is FYEKMQ (reference sequence). These data were also reused for a study on T cells of mothers and their children.

The gene calls are TRBV13 and TRBJ2-5; perhaps TRBD2 as D (6 bases). Matching the DNA end better, TRBJ2-1 makes the J call doubtful. This TCR derives from a boy between 2 and 10 years old in good health. Sequencing was carried out using blood. DNA of the CDR3: TGTGCCAGCAGCTTCCCGGGGGTCAATGAGCAGTTCTTC. Its translation is CASSFPGVNEQFF.